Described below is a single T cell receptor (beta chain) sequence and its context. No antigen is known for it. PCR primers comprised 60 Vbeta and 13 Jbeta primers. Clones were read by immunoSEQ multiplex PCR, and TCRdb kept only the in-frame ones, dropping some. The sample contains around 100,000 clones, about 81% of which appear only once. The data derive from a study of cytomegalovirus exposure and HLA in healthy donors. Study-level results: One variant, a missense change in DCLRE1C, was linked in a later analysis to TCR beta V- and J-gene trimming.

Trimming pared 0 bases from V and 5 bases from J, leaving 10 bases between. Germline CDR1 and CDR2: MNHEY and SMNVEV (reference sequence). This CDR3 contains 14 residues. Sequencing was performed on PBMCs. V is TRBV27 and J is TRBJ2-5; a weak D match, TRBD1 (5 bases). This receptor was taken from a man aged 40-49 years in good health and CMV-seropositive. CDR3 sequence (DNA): TGTGCCAGCAGTTTATCTCCAGGGTTGGAGACCCAGTACTTC. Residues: CASSLSPGLETQYF.